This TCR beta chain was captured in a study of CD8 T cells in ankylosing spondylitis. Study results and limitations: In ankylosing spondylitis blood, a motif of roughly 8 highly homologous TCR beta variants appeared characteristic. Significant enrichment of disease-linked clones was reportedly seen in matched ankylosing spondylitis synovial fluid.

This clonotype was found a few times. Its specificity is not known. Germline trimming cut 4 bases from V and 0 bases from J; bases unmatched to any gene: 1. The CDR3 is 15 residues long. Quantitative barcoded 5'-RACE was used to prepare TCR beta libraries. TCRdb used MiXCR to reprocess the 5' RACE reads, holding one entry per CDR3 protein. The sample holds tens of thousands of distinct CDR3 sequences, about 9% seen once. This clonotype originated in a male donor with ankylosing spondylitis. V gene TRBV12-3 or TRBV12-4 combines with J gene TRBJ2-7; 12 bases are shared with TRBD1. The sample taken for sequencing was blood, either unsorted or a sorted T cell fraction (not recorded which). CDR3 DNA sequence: TGTGCCAGCAGTTCGGGACAGGGGGCCTCCTACGAGCAGTACTTC. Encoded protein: CASSSGQGASYEQYF.